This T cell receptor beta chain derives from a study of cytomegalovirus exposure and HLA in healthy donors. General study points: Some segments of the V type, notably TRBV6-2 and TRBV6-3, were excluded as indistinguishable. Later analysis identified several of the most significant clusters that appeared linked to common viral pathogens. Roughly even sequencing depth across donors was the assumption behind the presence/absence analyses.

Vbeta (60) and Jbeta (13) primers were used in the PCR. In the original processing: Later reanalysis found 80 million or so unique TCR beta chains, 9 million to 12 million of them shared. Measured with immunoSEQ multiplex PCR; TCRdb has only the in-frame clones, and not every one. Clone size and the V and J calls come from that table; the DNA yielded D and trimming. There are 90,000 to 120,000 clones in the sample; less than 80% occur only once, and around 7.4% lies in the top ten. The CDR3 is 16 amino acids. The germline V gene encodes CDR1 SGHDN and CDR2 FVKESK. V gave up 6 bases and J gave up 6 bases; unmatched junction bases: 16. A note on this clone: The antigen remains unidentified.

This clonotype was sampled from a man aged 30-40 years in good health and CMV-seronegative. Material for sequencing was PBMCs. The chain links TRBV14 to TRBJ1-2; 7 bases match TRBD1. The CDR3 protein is CASSRDSLGGEDGYTF. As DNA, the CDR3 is TGTGCCAGCAGTCGGGACAGCCTTGGTGGGGAAGATGGCTACACCTTC. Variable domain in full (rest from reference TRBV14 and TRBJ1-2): EAGVTQFPSHSVIEKGQTVTLRCDPISGHDNLYWYRRVMGKEIKFLLHFVKESKQDESGMPNNRFLAERTGGTYSTLKVQPAELEDSGVYFCASSRDSLGGEDGYTFGSGTRLTVV.